This TCR beta chain stems from a study of identical twins. The CDR3 is 16 residues long. V was clipped by 0 bases and J by 5 bases, with 16 bases between them. The V gene's germline CDR1 is SGHTA and CDR2 FQGNSA. This clonotype was detected only a few times. The antigen is not known. TCRdb re-derived calls from the 5' RACE reads in MiXCR, one entry per CDR3 protein. The data contain about 1.7 million distinct CDR3 sequences, about 30% of them singletons. Findings and caveats of the study: Reduced insertions were recorded for abundant cord blood beta clonotypes, with no such pattern in memory repertoires.

The source material was cord blood. The receptor was derived from a newborn girl in good health. The rearrangement links TRBV7-2 to TRBJ1-2; no definite D call. DNA for the CDR3: TGTGCCAGCAGCTTAGCTCGTGGGCCCGCGCAGTATGGCTACACCTTC. Translation gives CASSLARGPAQYGYTF.